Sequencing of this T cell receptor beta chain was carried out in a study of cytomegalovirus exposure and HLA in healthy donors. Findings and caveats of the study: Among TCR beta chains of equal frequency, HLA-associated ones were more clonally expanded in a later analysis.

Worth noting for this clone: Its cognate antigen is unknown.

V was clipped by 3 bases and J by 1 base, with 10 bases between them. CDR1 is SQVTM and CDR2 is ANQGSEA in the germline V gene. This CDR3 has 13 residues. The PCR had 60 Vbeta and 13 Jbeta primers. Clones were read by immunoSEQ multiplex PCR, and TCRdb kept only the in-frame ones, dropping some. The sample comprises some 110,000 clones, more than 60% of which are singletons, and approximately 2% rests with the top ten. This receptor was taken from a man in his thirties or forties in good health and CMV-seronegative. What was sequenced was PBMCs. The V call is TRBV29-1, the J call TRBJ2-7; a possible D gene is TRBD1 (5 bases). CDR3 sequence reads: CSVELQDSYEQYF. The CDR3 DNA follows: TGCAGCGTTGAGCTACAGGATTCCTACGAGCAGTACTTC.